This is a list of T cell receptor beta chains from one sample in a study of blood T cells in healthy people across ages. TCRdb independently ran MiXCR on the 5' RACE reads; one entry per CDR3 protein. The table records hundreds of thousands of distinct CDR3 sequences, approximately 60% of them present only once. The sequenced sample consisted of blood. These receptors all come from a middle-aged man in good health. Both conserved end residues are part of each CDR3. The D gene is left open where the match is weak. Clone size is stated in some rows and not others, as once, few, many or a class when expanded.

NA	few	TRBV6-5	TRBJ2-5	CASASWDRPGAQYF	TGTGCCAGCGCATCATGGGACCGGCCAGGGGCCCAGTACTTC
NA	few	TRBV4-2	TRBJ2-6	CASSQDPMESGANVLTF	TGTGCCAGCAGCCAAGATCCTATGGAGTCCGGGGCCAACGTCCTGACTTTC
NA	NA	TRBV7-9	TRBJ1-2	CASSFSGTRVDYGYTF	TGTGCCAGCAGCTTCTCGGGGACCAGGGTGGACTATGGCTACACCTTC
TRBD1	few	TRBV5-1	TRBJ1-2	CASSLPGGYGYTF	TGCGCCAGCAGCTTGCCAGGGGGCTATGGCTACACCTTC
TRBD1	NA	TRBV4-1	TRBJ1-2	CASSHEGTGGYGYTF	TGCGCCAGCAGCCACGAAGGGACAGGGGGCTATGGCTACACCTTC
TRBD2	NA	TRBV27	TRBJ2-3	CASTPAGGSTDTQYF	TGTGCCAGCACCCCGGCGGGGGGGTCCACAGATACGCAGTATTTT
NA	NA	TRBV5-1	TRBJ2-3	CASSFSGFRRTDTQYF	TGCGCCAGCAGCTTCTCCGGGTTCCGTCGCACAGATACGCAGTATTTT
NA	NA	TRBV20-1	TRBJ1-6	CSARDLNPDSYNSPLHF	TGCAGTGCTAGAGATCTGAATCCCGACTCCTATAATTCACCCCTCCACTTT
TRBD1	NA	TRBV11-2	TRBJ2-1	CASSFPFYRGRSGNEQFF	TGTGCCAGCAGCTTTCCCTTTTACAGGGGGCGATCGGGGAATGAGCAGTTCTTC
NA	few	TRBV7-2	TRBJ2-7	CASSLGAYRVLSYEQYF	TGTGCCAGCAGCTTAGGGGCGTACAGGGTACTCTCCTACGAGCAGTACTTC
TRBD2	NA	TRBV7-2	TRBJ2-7	CASSLATGTNRNEQYF	TGTGCCAGCAGCTTAGCTACCGGGACTAATAGGAATGAGCAGTACTTC
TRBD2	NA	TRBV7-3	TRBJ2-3	CASSFQSGRGLDTQYF	TGTGCCAGCAGCTTCCAAAGCGGGAGGGGGTTGGATACGCAGTATTTT
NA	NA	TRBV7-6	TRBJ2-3	CASSPAQAGPADTQYF	TGTGCCAGCAGCCCCGCTCAGGCGGGGCCAGCAGATACGCAGTATTTT
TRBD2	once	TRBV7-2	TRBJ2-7	CASSYNSGMAFNEQYF	TGTGCCAGCAGCTATAATAGCGGGATGGCATTCAACGAGCAGTACTTC
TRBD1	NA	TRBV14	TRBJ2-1	CASSYHRGWGDNEQFF	TGTGCCAGCAGCTACCACAGGGGATGGGGAGACAATGAGCAGTTCTTC
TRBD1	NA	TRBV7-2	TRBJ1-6	CASSLSGTGVGSPLHF	TGTGCCAGCAGCTTGTCCGGGACAGGGGTTGGTTCACCCCTCCACTTT